This T cell receptor (beta chain) came from a study of blood T cell repertoires in COVID-19. Trimming removed 5 bases from V and 5 bases from J, with 15 bases in between. There are 14 residues in the CDR3. Germline V gene lookup returns CDR1 SGHTA and CDR2 FQGTGA. Authors' analysis steps: Amplification of reference gene primers provided the estimated nucleated cell counts. The data were produced by immunoSEQ multiplex PCR, yet TCRdb's version contains in-frame clones alone and is incomplete. V and J calls plus clone size are reproduced from that table; the DNA served to infer D and trimming. The data show approximately 160,000 clones, approximately 93% seen once.

Sequenced sample: peripheral blood. The chain has TRBV7-3 and TRBJ1-2, with D possibly being TRBD1 (5 bases). The receptor's source is a woman aged 55-70 years with COVID-19, enrolled during active disease. The CDR3 is CASSPTSDRYGYTF. In nucleotides, the CDR3 is TGTGCCAGCAGCCCCACCTCCGACAGATATGGCTACACCTTC.